These T cell receptor beta chains were read from a single sample in a study of OX40 agonist ivuxolimab in advanced cancers. Only in-frame clones appear in the TCRdb table, and some are missing; sequencing was by immunoSEQ multiplex PCR. The data hold under 100,000 clones, with just under 95% observed a single time. The sequencing here drew on CD4+ or CD8+ T cells sorted from blood, taken in a trial of the OX40 agonist ivuxolimab. These receptors came from an adult with an advanced solid tumor such as melanoma, head and neck, liver or kidney cancer. The CDR3 runs from the conserved cysteine through the conserved F or W. Fields, in order: V gene, D gene, clone size, J gene, CDR3 DNA, CDR3 protein. A D gene is named only where the DNA matches it firmly. Expanded clones are given a class, and other clones once, few, many or no size at all.

TRBV7-8	NA	NA	TRBJ1-4	TGTGCCAGCAGCTTACTCGTTAATGAAAAACTGTTTTTT	CASSLLVNEKLFF
TRBV19	NA	NA	TRBJ1-2	TGTGCCAGTAGCCCGAGTGTGGGGGGTAACTATGGCTACACCTTC	CASSPSVGGNYGYTF
TRBV7-2	TRBD2	NA	TRBJ2-1	TGTGCCAGCAGCTTAGACACAGGACTAGCGCCCGGCTCCTACAATGAGCAGTTCTTC	CASSLDTGLAPGSYNEQFF
TRBV6-5	NA	NA	TRBJ1-6	TGTGCCAGCAGTTACGGGAGTTCCTATAATTCACCCCTCCACTTT	CASSYGSSYNSPLHF
TRBV4-1	NA	NA	TRBJ1-1	TGCGCCAGCAGCCAAGACAGGGTGGGAACTGAAGCTTTCTTT	CASSQDRVGTEAFF
TRBV9	NA	NA	TRBJ1-1	TGTGCCAGCAGCGTAGGCCCGGCAATGAACACTGAAGCTTTCTTT	CASSVGPAMNTEAFF
TRBV2	NA	NA	TRBJ1-5	TGTGCCAGCAGTGGGTGGGGTAGCAATCAGCCCCAGCATTTT	CASSGWGSNQPQHF
TRBV4-1	NA	NA	TRBJ2-7	TGCGCCAGCAGCCCCACAGGGGGGGGCGAGCAGTACTTC	CASSPTGGGEQYF
TRBV5-4	TRBD2	once	TRBJ2-7	TGTGCCAGCAGCGGAGTGCCTGGGGAGGGATACGAGCAGTACTTC	CASSGVPGEGYEQYF
TRBV5-1	NA	NA	TRBJ2-7	TGCGCCAGCAGCTTGGCCCTCGGGTTCCCCTACGAGCAGTACTTC	CASSLALGFPYEQYF
TRBV27	NA	NA	TRBJ1-5	TGTGCCAGCAGCCCCGGGACATCGGTTGGAGCCCAGCATTTT	CASSPGTSVGAQHF
TRBV15	TRBD1	NA	TRBJ2-1	TGTGCCACGAAACAGGGGCCTAACAATGAGCAGTTCTTC	CATKQGPNNEQFF
TRBV5-1	TRBD1	NA	TRBJ1-1	TGCGCCAGCAGCTTGGGACAGGGTTGGACTGAAGCTTTCTTT	CASSLGQGWTEAFF
TRBV27	TRBD1	NA	TRBJ2-7	TGTGCCAGCCGCCTATCACAGGGGGCGTCCTACGAGCAGTACTTC	CASRLSQGASYEQYF
TRBV27	TRBD1	NA	TRBJ2-7	TGTGCCAGCAGTTTATGGGCAGGGGGAATCAACGAGCAGTACTTC	CASSLWAGGINEQYF
TRBV30	TRBD1	NA	TRBJ2-3	TGTGCCTGGAGGACCGGGACAGGGGTCCCCACAGATACGCAGTATTTT	CAWRTGTGVPTDTQYF
TRBV9	NA	NA	TRBJ2-5	TGTGCCAGCAGCGTAGGGGGGCAAGAGACCCAGTACTTC	CASSVGGQETQYF
TRBV30	TRBD1	once	TRBJ1-2	TGTGCCTGGAGTGGTCTAAGCTGGCAGGGGGACTATGGCTACACCTTC	CAWSGLSWQGDYGYTF
TRBV13	NA	NA	TRBJ2-7	TGTGCCAGCAGCTTAGGTCGCCGCGGGGAGCAGTACTTC	CASSLGRRGEQYF
TRBV19	TRBD2	NA	TRBJ2-7	TGTGCCAGTGGTATCGGACTAGTTCCCGAGCAGTACTTC	CASGIGLVPEQYF
TRBV10-3	NA	few	TRBJ2-2	TGTGCCATCAGTGAGTCGTTGACAAGCATAGGGGAGCTGTTTTTT	CAISESLTSIGELFF
TRBV6-5	NA	NA	TRBJ2-4	TGTGCCAGCAGGGAGGGTTTTTGGGCCAAAAACATTCAGTACTTC	CASREGFWAKNIQYF
TRBV5-6	NA	NA	TRBJ2-6	TGTGCCAGCAGCTTGGATCCCTCTGGGGCCAACGTCCTGACTTTC	CASSLDPSGANVLTF
TRBV7-3	TRBD1	NA	TRBJ2-1	TGTGCCAGCAGCTCATCGACAGGGGACTACAATGAGCAGTTCTTC	CASSSSTGDYNEQFF
TRBV7-9	NA	NA	TRBJ2-5	TGTGCCAGCAAATTAGGGGTAGAGACCCAGTACTTC	CASKLGVETQYF
TRBV14	NA	NA	TRBJ2-5	TGTGCCAGCAGTCCCTCTCGGGAGACCCAGTACTTC	CASSPSRETQYF
TRBV7-9	NA	NA	TRBJ2-1	TGTGCCAGCAGCCCCCCGGACACGGACCTTTACAATGAGCAGTTCTTC	CASSPPDTDLYNEQFF
TRBV9	NA	NA	TRBJ2-7	TGTGCCAGCAGCGCTGGGATGGTGGGGTACGAGCAGTACTTC	CASSAGMVGYEQYF
TRBV4-2	NA	NA	TRBJ1-5	TGTGCCAGCAGCCAAGCGGAGGGGGACCAGCCCCAGCATTTT	CASSQAEGDQPQHF
TRBV9	NA	NA	TRBJ2-7	TGTGCCAGCTCGCCCGACGCCGCGATAACCTACGAGCAGTACTTC	CASSPDAAITYEQYF
TRBV7-8	NA	NA	TRBJ1-1	TGTGCCAGCAGCTTAGATGGGACTGAAGCTTTCTTT	CASSLDGTEAFF
TRBV9	TRBD1	NA	TRBJ1-1	TGTGCCAGCAGCGGAAATTCAGGGGGGGACACTGAAGCTTTCTTT	CASSGNSGGDTEAFF
TRBV5-6	NA	NA	TRBJ1-5	TGTGCCAGCAGCTCAGGACGGGATCATCAGCCCCAGCATTTT	CASSSGRDHQPQHF
TRBV5-6	NA	NA	TRBJ1-3	TGTGCCAGCAGCTTGGACGGGGAAGCGGCTGGAAACACCATATATTTT	CASSLDGEAAGNTIYF
TRBV19	NA	NA	TRBJ2-7	TGTGCCAGTAGTGTCGGATCGAACTACGAGCAGTACTTC	CASSVGSNYEQYF
TRBV5-6	NA	NA	TRBJ1-6	TGTGCCAGCAGCCACAGACAGGCGTGGGATTCACCCCTCCACTTT	CASSHRQAWDSPLHF
TRBV27	NA	NA	TRBJ2-7	TGTGCCAGCACATCACAGACCTACGAGCAGTACTTC	CASTSQTYEQYF
TRBV12-5	NA	NA	TRBJ1-1	TGTGCTAGTGCGGTTGTAGGGCAGGGGAACACTGAAGCTTTCTTT	CASAVVGQGNTEAFF
TRBV7-3	NA	NA	TRBJ2-1	TGTGCCAGCAGCCGCCATCTCATCTGGGGCCAAGGCGAGAATGAGCAGTTCTTC	CASSRHLIWGQGENEQFF
TRBV4-3	TRBD1	NA	TRBJ1-6	TGCGCCAGCAGCCCCCAGACAGGGTTTGGTTCACCCCTCCACTTT	CASSPQTGFGSPLHF
TRBV10-3	NA	NA	TRBJ2-7	TGTGCCACCTGGGACGGTTTCTACGAGCAGTACTTC	CATWDGFYEQYF
TRBV5-4	NA	NA	TRBJ2-7	TGTGCCAGCAGCCAACCCAGGGCAGGGTCGGGGCAGTACTTC	CASSQPRAGSGQYF
TRBV5-4	NA	NA	TRBJ1-1	TGTGCCAGCAGCCCAGGGAGCGTGAACACTGAAGCTTTCTTT	CASSPGSVNTEAFF
TRBV13	TRBD1	NA	TRBJ2-3	TGTGCCAGCAGCTCCCCCGGGACAGGGGGCAGTCTAGATACGCAGTATTTT	CASSSPGTGGSLDTQYF
TRBV9	TRBD2	once	TRBJ2-5	TGTGCCAGCAGCCCCGGGGGGGTCACCCAAGAGACCCAGTACTTC	CASSPGGVTQETQYF
TRBV6-5	NA	NA	TRBJ1-1	TGTGCCAGCAGTTACTCGGGGGATCACACTGAAGCTTTCTTT	CASSYSGDHTEAFF
TRBV19	TRBD2	NA	TRBJ2-3	TGTGCCAGTAGTATTTCTAGCGGTCCTAGCACAGATACGCAGTATTTT	CASSISSGPSTDTQYF